What follows is one T cell receptor (beta chain) and its context. Its antigen is not identified. The sample belongs to a study of circulating tumor DNA in untreated peripheral T-cell lymphoma. This tumor tissue came from a pretreatment baseline collection. Overall study results and limits: Tumor-specific clonotypes: identified in around 71% of patients, more than 85% of baseline tissues.

The CDR3 covers 11 residues. Trimming stripped 7 bases from V and 4 bases from J, with 7 bases between. Here immunoSEQ multiplex PCR was the method, and the copy in TCRdb shows in-frame clones only, minus some. Among fewer than 9,000 clones, 65% to 85% were seen once, and the ten largest hold roughly 2.1%. Sequencing was performed on tumor tissue. The TCR originated in a human donor with peripheral T-cell lymphoma. This chain joins TRBV6-7 and TRBJ1-1; no definite D call. TRBV6-7 is reported as an ORF; its role is uncertain. The CDR3 bases are TGTGCCAGCAATTGGGGCACTGAAGCTTTCTTT. Protein: CASNWGTEAFF.